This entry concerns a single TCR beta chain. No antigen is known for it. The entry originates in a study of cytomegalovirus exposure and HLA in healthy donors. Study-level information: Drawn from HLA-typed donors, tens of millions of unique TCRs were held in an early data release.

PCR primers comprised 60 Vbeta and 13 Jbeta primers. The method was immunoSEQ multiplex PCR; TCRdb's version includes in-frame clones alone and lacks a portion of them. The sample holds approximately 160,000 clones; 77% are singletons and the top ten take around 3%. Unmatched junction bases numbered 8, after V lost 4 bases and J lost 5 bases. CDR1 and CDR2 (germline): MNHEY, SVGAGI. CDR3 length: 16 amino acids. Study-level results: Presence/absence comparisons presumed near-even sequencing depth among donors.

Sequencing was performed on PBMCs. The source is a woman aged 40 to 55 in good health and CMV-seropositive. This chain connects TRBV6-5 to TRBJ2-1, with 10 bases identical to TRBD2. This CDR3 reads CASSFRRTSGNNEQFF. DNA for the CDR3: TGTGCCAGCAGTTTTAGGCGGACTAGCGGCAACAATGAGCAGTTCTTC.